This is a list of T cell receptor beta chains from one sample in a study of blood T cell repertoires in COVID-19. Only in-frame clones appear in the TCRdb table, and some are missing; sequencing was by immunoSEQ multiplex PCR. The profile covers about 150,000 clones, with 85% to 90% appearing a single time and roughly 15% taken by the ten largest. The sample consisted of peripheral blood. Receptors originate from a woman aged 40 to 55 with acute or convalescent COVID-19. CDR3s include the opening cysteine and the closing phenylalanine or tryptophan.

v_call,cdr3_aa
TRBV2,CASSPRGIGEKLFF
TRBV6-1,CASSENPGGYNEQFF
TRBV3-1/TRBV3-2,CASSPRYSSNQPQHF
TRBV27,CASSSSIWGTGKTYEQYF
TRBV7-6,CASSLVAGPGETQYF
TRBV4-1,CASSQIRTGQYTEAFF
TRBV9,CASSADRGVFEQYF
TRBV7-9,CASSLGSVTTNEKLFF
TRBV18,CASSPPSGYPPYEQYF
TRBV9,CASSVATRREETQYF
TRBV19,CASSPGTGAINQPQHF
TRBV19,CASTPTGGAYEQYF
TRBV28,CASSRAAYGYTF
TRBV11-3,CASSLGQGATGELFF
TRBV5-1,CASSPDSGTSTDTQYF
TRBV4-1,CASSQETEFSYNEQFF
TRBV5-1,CASSSTSGSLETQYF
TRBV7-3,CASSLVAGLDTQYF
TRBV7-9,CASSPFGLAGIQETQYF
TRBV19,CASSVLTGEAGNTIYF
TRBV19,CASSFRQIPYEQYF
TRBV6-5,CASRFFGGAKNIQYF
TRBV11-3,CASSLDRIGLAAVANTEAFF
TRBV5-1,CATWTGQGAVAEAFF
TRBV18,CASSLQGWRMGGETQYF
TRBV10-2,CASSESHGAGDGYTF
TRBV28,CASSPGGAPNNSPLHF
TRBV6-5,CASSYSETGSGEQYF
TRBV6-5,CASSTPFSGGSEAFF
TRBV2,CASSDIGTGAHEQYF
TRBV9,CASSVDNSRAGMGTQYF
TRBV4-2,CASSQPTTSSSYEQYF
TRBV9,CASSVVGGEAFF
TRBV9,CASSAVGLAGRETQYF
TRBV7-8,CASSLENGLSYEQYF
TRBV3-1/TRBV3-2,CASSQLFNEQFF
TRBV28,CASSSVRYEQYF
TRBV5-8,CASSFYSQETQYF
TRBV4-1,CASRELAGVRSTDTQYF
TRBV4-1,CASSQDFLSTGELFF
TRBV20-1,CSASVSGGGTDTQYF
TRBV23-1,CASTATGTGNDLSVQPQHF
TRBV5-1,CASSSDRGGERTGELFF
TRBV30,CAWNSDRGFWFEQYF
TRBV5-1,CASSPTSTFEAFF
TRBV30,CAWSVGQGYSKNIQYF
TRBV28,CASIRQGMNQPQHF
TRBV9,CASSAHSDTEAFF
TRBV19,CASSSTLAGIFDTQYF
TRBV5-1,CASSLGGLEKLNEQFF
TRBV9,CASSRSLAGSTDTQYF